The 17 T cell receptor beta chains below were found in one sample sequenced in a study of blood T cell repertoires in COVID-19. Produced via immunoSEQ multiplex PCR; TCRdb's table is partial and in-frame only. The data show under 300,000 clones, under 85% seen once. What was sequenced was peripheral blood. These receptors were collected from a man in his thirties or forties who had recovered from COVID-19.

The gene calls are TRBV21-1 and TRBJ2-7; the table's D call of TRBD1 was not tested on the DNA. TRBV21-1 is described as a pseudogene. This CDR3 is built from 16 residues. In DNA form, the CDR3 reads TGTGCCAGCAGCTCAAAGCGACAGAAAAGCTCCTACGAGCAGTACTTC. Amino acids: CASSSKRQKSSYEQYF.

This chain links TRBV7-3 with TRBJ2-1; the D gene is possibly TRBD1 (5 bases). The CDR3 contains 12 residues. CDR1 is SGHTA and CDR2 is FQGTGA in the germline V gene. Trimming removed 2 bases from V and 10 bases from J, with 9 bases in between. The CDR3 protein is CASSLAGYEQFF. The CDR3 bases are TGTGCCAGCAGCTTAGCAGGGTACGAGCAGTTCTTC.

The V gene is TRBV6-5, the J gene TRBJ1-4, with 7 bases identical to TRBD1. The CDR3 sequence is 16 residues long. With 4 bases clipped from V and 9 bases from J, the junction kept 14 bases outside the gene matches. CDR1 and CDR2 (germline): MNHEY, SVGAGI. The CDR3 protein is CASSSDPTGLAQKLFF. The DNA for the CDR3 is TGTGCCAGCAGTTCGGACCCGACAGGGCTCGCTCAAAAACTGTTTTTT.

This clone was found once. The CDR3 protein is CASSLEQGVISEAFF. In DNA, the CDR3 is TGCGCCAGCAGCTTGGAACAGGGCGTAATCAGTGAAGCTTTCTTT. The rearrangement uses TRBV5-1 and TRBJ1-1; a possible D gene is TRBD1 (6 bases). Germline V lookup: CDR1 SGHRS, CDR2 YFSETQ. The V end lost 0 bases, the J end lost 7 bases, and 16 bases lay between the germline ends. CDR3 length: 15 amino acids.

This rearrangement joins TRBV29-1 to TRBJ2-5; 8 nucleotides agree with TRBD2. The junction had 12 bases not matched to a gene; V was cut back by 6 bases and J by 0 bases. The CDR3 contains 16 residues. Per the germline V gene, CDR1 is SQVTM and CDR2 is ANQGSEA. CDR3 sequence reads: CSVGLGGFGYQETQYF. The CDR3 DNA reads TGCAGCGTGGGACTAGGGGGGTTTGGATACCAAGAGACCCAGTACTTC.

The chain carries TRBV11-3 and TRBJ2-1; a weak D match, TRBD2 (5 bases). V shed 1 base and J shed 6 bases, with 7 bases lying between them. Germline V CDR1 and CDR2: SGHNT, YENEEA. The CDR3 is made up of 13 amino acids. CDR3 protein: CASSLVRGNEQFF. CDR3 nucleotide sequence: TGTGCCAGCAGCTTAGTACGGGGCAATGAGCAGTTCTTC.

The CDR3 DNA sequence: TGTGCCAGCAGCGTAGCTCTGTATACTGAAGCTTTCTTT. This translates into CASSVALYTEAFF. The chain combines TRBV9 with TRBJ1-1; no definite D call. Trimming took 0 bases from V and 5 from J, leaving 8 bases between them. The germline V gene encodes CDR1 SGDLS and CDR2 YYNGEE. The CDR3 runs 13 residues.

V gene TRBV3-1 (or the pseudogene TRBV3-2) combines with J gene TRBJ2-2; 9 nucleotides line up with TRBD1. The CDR3 contains 15 residues. In germline, CDR1 is LGHDT, CDR2 YNNKEL (reference sequence). Germline trimming cut 8 bases from V and 5 bases from J; bases unmatched to any gene: 9. The CDR3 loop is CASRPGQGRTGELFF. Here the CDR3 DNA reads TGTGCCAGCCGTCCGGGACAGGGCAGGACCGGGGAGCTGTTTTTT.

This sequence joins TRBV5-4 and TRBJ1-1, with TRBD1 identical over 9 bases. This CDR3 is 14 amino acids long. Germline V lookup: CDR1 SGHNT, CDR2 YYREEE (reference sequence). J lost 4 bases, V lost 4 bases, and 5 bases had no gene match. CDR3 protein: CASSLTGGLTEAFF. The CDR3 nucleotides read TGTGCCAGCAGCCTTACAGGGGGCCTCACTGAAGCTTTCTTT.

V is TRBV3-1 (or the pseudogene TRBV3-2) and J is TRBJ1-2, with D maybe TRBD1 (5 bases). The CDR3 sequence is 13 residues long. The V end lost 2 bases, the J end lost 8 bases, and 12 bases lay between the germline ends. Germline lookup yields CDR1 LGHDT and CDR2 YNNKEL (reference sequence). This CDR3 reads CASSQLGDGGYTF. The CDR3 DNA reads TGTGCCAGCAGCCAATTAGGGGATGGCGGCTACACCTTC.

The V gene is TRBV28, the J gene TRBJ2-4; tentatively, D is TRBD2 (5 bases). CDR1 MDHEN and CDR2 SYDVKM come from the germline V gene. V lost 8 bases, J lost 1 base, and 6 bases lay in between. CDR3 length equals 12 residues. The CDR3 loop reads CASGEAKNIQYF. The DNA of the CDR3 is TGTGCCAGCGGGGAGGCCAAAAACATTCAGTACTTC.

The rearrangement links TRBV11-2 to TRBJ2-2; 9 positions agree with TRBD2. The CDR3 totals 17 residues. Germline V CDR1 and CDR2: SGHAT, FQNNGV. Trimming took 2 bases from V and 5 from J; bases not matched to a gene: 9. DNA of the CDR3: TGTGCCAGCAGCTTACGTGGCGGGGGGGCGCGGACCGGGGAGCTGTTTTTT. This encodes CASSLRGGGARTGELFF.

This clone was recorded only once. The chain couples TRBV13 to TRBJ2-2; 9 nucleotides agree with TRBD1. This CDR3 comprises 17 residues. CDR1 PRHDT and CDR2 FYEKMQ come from the germline V gene (reference sequence). V gave up 6 bases and J gave up 0 bases; unmatched junction bases: 8. The CDR3 nucleotides read TGTGCCAGCAGGGGAAGGGACAGGGCTTCGAACACCGGGGAGCTGTTTTTT. Its protein is CASRGRDRASNTGELFF.

The genes are TRBV11-2 and TRBJ1-1; possibly TRBD1 for D (5 bases). Trimming removed 2 bases from V and 0 bases from J, with 22 bases in between. CDR3 length: 19 residues. From germline, CDR1 is SGHAT and CDR2 FQNNGV. CDR3 amino acids: CASSLSSTGGGGLNTEAFF. CDR3 coding DNA: TGTGCCAGCAGCTTATCTTCAACCGGGGGGGGTGGATTGAACACTGAAGCTTTCTTT.

The chain recombines TRBV7-9 with TRBJ2-5, with 8 bases identical to TRBD2. The V segment lost 5 bases and the J segment 5 bases; nucleotides outside the gene matches: 10. This CDR3 region has 15 residues. Per the germline V gene, CDR1 is SEHNR and CDR2 is FQNEAQ (reference sequence). The CDR3 reads CASSPVAGGTETQYF. CDR3 nucleotides: TGTGCCAGCAGCCCAGTGGCGGGGGGCACGGAGACCCAGTACTTC.

The CDR3 coding sequence is TGTGCCAGTAGTATGTTTCTGGACAGGGGTTTTTCTGGCTACACCTTC. Translation gives CASSMFLDRGFSGYTF. This rearrangement joins TRBV19 to TRBJ1-2; 9 bases align to TRBD1. The length of the CDR3 is 16 residues. Germline V gene data show CDR1 as LNHDA and CDR2 as SQIVND (reference sequence). Trimming removed 3 bases from V and 7 bases from J; junction bases left unmatched: 12.

The chain recombines TRBV16 with TRBJ1-2; TRBD1 matches 7 bases. CDR3 length equals 15 residues. Germline V gene lookup returns CDR1 KGHSY and CDR2 FQNENV. V lost 0 bases, J lost 4 bases, and 5 bases stayed unmatched. The CDR3 DNA is TGTGCCAGCAGCCAATCGGGGGACAGCCTCTATGGCTACACCTTC. The encoded protein is CASSQSGDSLYGYTF.